The 14 T cell receptor beta chains presented below share a single source sample, sequenced in a study of cytomegalovirus exposure and HLA in healthy donors. Profiling relied on immunoSEQ multiplex PCR, and the TCRdb table lists in-frame clones only, not all of them. This table holds about 78,000 clones, about 96% found once. What was sequenced was PBMCs. Every receptor here comes from a man between 18 and 35 years old in good health and CMV-seropositive.

Here the CDR3 DNA reads TGTGCCAGCAGTGACGGACAGAACACTGAAGCTTTCTTT. As protein: CASSDGQNTEAFF. The gene calls are TRBV6-4 and TRBJ1-1; tentatively, D is TRBD1 (5 bases). The CDR3 loop spans 13 amino acids. The V and J ends lost 2 bases and 1 base respectively, with 5 bases between them. Germline V CDR1 and CDR2: MRHNA, SNTAGT.

This chain connects TRBV11-1 to TRBJ2-2; TRBD2 is a possible D gene (5 bases). CDR1 and CDR2 (germline): SGHAT, FQDESV (reference sequence). V lost 4 bases and J lost 6, with 9 bases in between. The CDR3 contains 13 residues. CDR3 nucleotides: TGTGCCAGCAGCTCCCCGGAGGCCGGGGAGCTGTTTTTT. This sequence encodes CASSSPEAGELFF.

CDR3 DNA sequence: TGTGCCAGCTATTCCCCGGGACAGGGGTCCAACGAGCAGTACTTC. Amino acid sequence: CASYSPGQGSNEQYF. The gene calls are TRBV28 and TRBJ2-7; TRBD1 agrees at 10 bases. V was pared by 8 bases and J by 5 bases, with 12 bases of the junction left unmatched. This CDR3 has 15 residues. Germline assignment: CDR1 MDHEN and CDR2 SYDVKM.

This clone was detected once. This chain links TRBV29-1 with TRBJ1-2; D is ambiguous. The CDR3 has 13 residues. With 6 bases removed from V and 5 bases from J, the gap between germline ends came to 16 bases. The V gene's germline CDR1 is SQVTM and CDR2 ANQGSEA. The CDR3: CSVYSGLGYGYTF. CDR3 coding DNA: TGCAGCGTGTACTCGGGGTTAGGGTATGGCTACACCTTC.

The chain combines TRBV29-1 with TRBJ2-7, with D tentatively TRBD2 (5 bases). This CDR3 contains 14 residues. Germline V gives CDR1 SQVTM, CDR2 ANQGSEA. V gave up 6 bases and J gave up 6 bases, with 21 bases separating them. The CDR3 sequence: CSVGLWASGSEQYF. The CDR3, as DNA: TGCAGCGTGGGTTTGTGGGCGTCGGGGAGCGAGCAGTACTTC.

V usage is TRBV5-5 and J usage is TRBJ1-2; no clear D. This CDR3 spans 12 amino acids. The V gene's germline CDR1 is SGHKS and CDR2 YYEKEE (reference sequence). Trimming shortened V by 7 bases and J by 0 bases, and 7 bases separated the two germline ends. The CDR3 sequence is CASQQSNYGYTF. The CDR3 DNA sequence: TGTGCCAGCCAACAGTCTAACTATGGCTACACCTTC.

J is TRBJ2-3 and V is TRBV28, with TRBD2 identical over 7 bases. CDR1 is MDHEN, CDR2 SYDVKM, per germline. V was clipped by 9 bases and J by 1 base; unmatched bases: 10. The CDR3 is made up of 15 amino acids. CDR3 amino acids: CASWVAGEGTDTQYF. For the CDR3, the DNA is TGTGCCAGTTGGGTGGCGGGGGAGGGCACAGATACGCAGTATTTT.

This chain links TRBV29-1 with TRBJ2-2, with a possible D match to TRBD2 (6 bases). V lost 4 bases to trimming and J lost 7 bases, with 7 bases between them. In germline, CDR1 is SQVTM, CDR2 ANQGSEA. The CDR3 length is 11 residues. CDR3 in DNA: TGCAGCGTTGGGGAGGACGGGGAGCTGTTTTTT. This encodes CSVGEDGELFF.

The chain recombines TRBV30 with TRBJ2-4; D is ambiguous. Deletions cut 2 bases from V and 2 bases from J, with 10 bases between. The CDR3 is 14 residues long. Germline-derived CDR1 and CDR2 are GTSNPN and SVGIG (reference sequence). The CDR3 sequence is CAWSWSLTKNIQYF. DNA for the CDR3: TGTGCCTGGAGTTGGTCACTGACCAAAAACATTCAGTACTTC.

V gene TRBV6-6 combines with J gene TRBJ1-2, with 7 bases aligning to TRBD1. Germline CDR1 is MNHNY and CDR2 is SVGAGI (reference sequence). J was trimmed by 8 bases and V by 2 bases; bases with no gene match: 11. The CDR3 spans 15 residues. The CDR3 region has the DNA TGTGCCAGCAGTTACCCACTCGACAGGGTTGGCGGCTACACCTTC. The encoded protein is CASSYPLDRVGGYTF.

This clone was seen more than once but under ten times. The genes are TRBV2 and TRBJ1-3, with D maybe TRBD1 (5 bases). V lost 9 bases to trimming and J lost 4 bases, with 13 bases between them. The CDR3 has 13 amino acids. Germline V lookup: CDR1 SNHLY, CDR2 FYNNEI. This chain's CDR3 is CASWAGQGNTIYF. CDR3 DNA sequence: TGTGCCAGTTGGGCAGGGCAAGGAAACACCATATATTTT.

J is TRBJ2-5 and V is TRBV4-1, with 8 bases fitting TRBD2. This CDR3 spans 14 amino acids. The J segment lost 10 bases and the V segment lost 3 bases, leaving 10 bases of the junction unmatched. Germline CDR1 reads MGHRA; CDR2 reads YSYEKL. CDR3 sequence (DNA): TGCGCCAGCAGCCACCCGGACGTAGCGGGACACCAGTACTTC. Its translation is CASSHPDVAGHQYF.

In its sample, this clone was seen once. CDR3 amino acids: CASSLASGNSYNEQFF. The DNA for the CDR3 is TGTGCCAGCAGCTTAGCTAGCGGGAACTCCTACAATGAGCAGTTCTTC. The chain recombines TRBV7-2 with TRBJ2-1; TRBD2 matches at 8 bases. Germline trimming cut 0 bases from V and 0 bases from J; bases unmatched to any gene: 1. Germline V lookup: CDR1 SGHTA, CDR2 FQGNSA. The CDR3 runs 16 residues.

In DNA form, the CDR3 reads TGTGCCAGCAGCCCCCTCCTTGGGGGCTCCGGGGAGCTGTTTTTT. Its protein product is CASSPLLGGSGELFF. The chain has TRBV6-6 and TRBJ2-2; D possibly corresponds to TRBD1 (6 bases). CDR1 and CDR2 (germline): MNHNY, SVGAGI (reference sequence). With 6 bases removed from V and 6 bases from J, the gap between germline ends came to 17 bases. CDR3 size: 15 residues.